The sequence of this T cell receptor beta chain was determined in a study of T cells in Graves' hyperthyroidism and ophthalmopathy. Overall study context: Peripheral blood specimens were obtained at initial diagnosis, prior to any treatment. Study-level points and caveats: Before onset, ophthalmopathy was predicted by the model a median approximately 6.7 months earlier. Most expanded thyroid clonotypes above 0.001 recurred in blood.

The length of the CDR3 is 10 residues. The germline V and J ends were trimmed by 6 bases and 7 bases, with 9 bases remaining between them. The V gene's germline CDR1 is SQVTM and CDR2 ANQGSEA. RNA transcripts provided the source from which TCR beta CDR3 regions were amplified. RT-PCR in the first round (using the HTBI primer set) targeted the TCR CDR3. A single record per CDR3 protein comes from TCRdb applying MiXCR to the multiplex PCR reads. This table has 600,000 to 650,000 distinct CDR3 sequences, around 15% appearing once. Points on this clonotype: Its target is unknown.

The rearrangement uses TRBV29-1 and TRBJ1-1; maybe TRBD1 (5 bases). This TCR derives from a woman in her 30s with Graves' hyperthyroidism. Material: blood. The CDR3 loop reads CSVGTDEAFF. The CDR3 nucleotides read TGCAGCGTAGGGACGGATGAAGCTTTCTTT.